These T cell receptor beta chains were read from a single sample in a study of blood T cell repertoires in COVID-19. Sequencing used immunoSEQ multiplex PCR; TCRdb keeps in-frame clones, though not all of them. The table records roughly 200,000 clones, about 80% of them present only once. The sample taken for sequencing was peripheral blood. The source is a woman of 80 years or more with COVID-19, enrolled during active disease. The CDR3 runs from the conserved cysteine through the conserved F or W. Each record gives: V gene, J gene, CDR3 protein.

v_gene: TRBV5-6; j_gene: TRBJ2-5; CDR3aa: CASSFSGGTKTQYF
v_gene: TRBV7-3; j_gene: TRBJ1-6; CDR3aa: CASSVRDRGNSPLHF
v_gene: TRBV5-6; j_gene: TRBJ2-1; CDR3aa: CASSLSTTGGYEQFF
v_gene: TRBV2; j_gene: TRBJ1-2; CDR3aa: CASSLQGYGYTF
v_gene: TRBV29-1; j_gene: TRBJ2-3; CDR3aa: CSAGLAGGPTDTQYF
v_gene: TRBV4-2; j_gene: TRBJ1-1; CDR3aa: CASSQERGNTEAFF
v_gene: TRBV5-1; j_gene: TRBJ2-5; CDR3aa: CASTGQLQETQYF
v_gene: TRBV5-1; j_gene: TRBJ1-1; CDR3aa: CASSLVSGGTEAFF
v_gene: TRBV7-2; j_gene: TRBJ1-5; CDR3aa: CASSFNQGQVQHF
v_gene: TRBV11-2; j_gene: TRBJ1-2; CDR3aa: CASSFAFSAGGFGYTF
v_gene: TRBV11-3; j_gene: TRBJ2-2; CDR3aa: CASSSRLAGGGTGELFF
v_gene: TRBV10-3; j_gene: TRBJ2-1; CDR3aa: CAARSGASYNEQFF
v_gene: TRBV24-1; j_gene: TRBJ2-1; CDR3aa: CATSDLQSTRSEQFF
v_gene: TRBV10-1; j_gene: TRBJ2-7; CDR3aa: CASSESGQGAEDAYEQYF
v_gene: TRBV18; j_gene: TRBJ1-3; CDR3aa: CASSSTGSSGNTIYF
v_gene: TRBV5-1; j_gene: TRBJ2-5; CDR3aa: CASSLAGGQETQYF
v_gene: TRBV25-1; j_gene: TRBJ2-2; CDR3aa: CASSGDYPNTGELFF
v_gene: TRBV27; j_gene: TRBJ2-7; CDR3aa: CASRRMPRAGYEQYF
v_gene: TRBV5-1; j_gene: TRBJ2-1; CDR3aa: CASSLASGRASEQFF
v_gene: TRBV7-3; j_gene: TRBJ2-1; CDR3aa: CASSLQPLQGGPGGEQFF
v_gene: TRBV9; j_gene: TRBJ2-3; CDR3aa: CASSVVGRTDTQYF
v_gene: TRBV5-5; j_gene: TRBJ2-5; CDR3aa: CASSPPRGRGDQETQYF
v_gene: TRBV6-5; j_gene: TRBJ1-2; CDR3aa: CASREEGYTF
v_gene: TRBV14; j_gene: TRBJ1-1; CDR3aa: CASSQDLRGPGAFF
v_gene: TRBV10-3; j_gene: TRBJ2-3; CDR3aa: CAISESRVGADTQYF
v_gene: TRBV27; j_gene: TRBJ1-1; CDR3aa: CASSLEAGKNTEAFF
v_gene: TRBV7-2; j_gene: TRBJ1-2; CDR3aa: CASSLGGHSRDGYTF
v_gene: TRBV5-1; j_gene: TRBJ2-3; CDR3aa: CASSGGAPTDTQYF
v_gene: TRBV11-2; j_gene: TRBJ1-5; CDR3aa: CASSLNPRDQPQHF
v_gene: TRBV19; j_gene: TRBJ1-6; CDR3aa: CASRPQGGRSPLHF
v_gene: TRBV7-9; j_gene: TRBJ2-7; CDR3aa: CASSLGSGYEQYF
v_gene: TRBV4-1; j_gene: TRBJ1-5; CDR3aa: CASSQRTTERNQPQHF
v_gene: TRBV18; j_gene: TRBJ2-3; CDR3aa: CASSPIETRRADTQYF
v_gene: TRBV6-5; j_gene: TRBJ1-4; CDR3aa: CASSSGQGGQEKLFF
v_gene: TRBV9; j_gene: TRBJ2-5; CDR3aa: CASSGIAGTYQETQYF
v_gene: TRBV5-4; j_gene: TRBJ2-3; CDR3aa: CASSQGEGTQYF
v_gene: TRBV27; j_gene: TRBJ2-7; CDR3aa: CASSLTPPQEGTTEQYF
v_gene: TRBV4-1; j_gene: TRBJ1-5; CDR3aa: CASSPNRGGQPQHF
v_gene: TRBV7-8; j_gene: TRBJ2-3; CDR3aa: CASSLIRNTITDTQYF